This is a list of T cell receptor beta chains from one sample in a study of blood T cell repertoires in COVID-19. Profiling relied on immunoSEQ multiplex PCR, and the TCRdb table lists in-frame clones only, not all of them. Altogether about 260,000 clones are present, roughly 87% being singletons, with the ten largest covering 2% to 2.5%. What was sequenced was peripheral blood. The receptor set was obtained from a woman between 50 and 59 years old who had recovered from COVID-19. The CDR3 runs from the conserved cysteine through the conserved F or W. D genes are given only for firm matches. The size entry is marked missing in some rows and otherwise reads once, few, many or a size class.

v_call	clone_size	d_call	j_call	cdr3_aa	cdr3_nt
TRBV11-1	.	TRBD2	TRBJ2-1	CASSPRLAGGTNEQFF	TGTGCCAGCAGCCCACGACTAGCGGGAGGTACAAATGAGCAGTTCTTC
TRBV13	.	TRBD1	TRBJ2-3	CASSLVARTGPTSTDTQYF	TGTGCCAGCAGCTTAGTTGCTAGGACAGGACCCACAAGCACAGATACGCAGTATTTT
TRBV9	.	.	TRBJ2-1	CASSLSYNEQFF	TGTGCCAGCAGCCTCTCCTACAATGAGCAGTTCTTC
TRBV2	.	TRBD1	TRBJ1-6	CASVDRAAYNSPLHF	TGTGCCAGCGTGGACAGGGCCGCCTATAATTCACCCCTCCACTTT
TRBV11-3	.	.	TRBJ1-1	CASSLAGRTEAFF	TGTGCCAGCAGCTTAGCGGGGAGGACTGAAGCTTTCTTT
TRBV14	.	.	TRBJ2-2	CASSQGAATGELFF	TGTGCCAGCAGCCAGGGGGCCGCCACCGGGGAGCTGTTTTTT
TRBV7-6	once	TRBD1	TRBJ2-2	CASSFFSRTGQERTGELFF	TGTGCCAGCAGCTTTTTTTCGCGGACCGGACAGGAGAGAACCGGGGAGCTGTTTTTT
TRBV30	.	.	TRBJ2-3	CARGSGWDISTDTQYF	TGTGCCCGAGGGTCGGGCTGGGACATTAGCACAGATACGCAGTATTTT
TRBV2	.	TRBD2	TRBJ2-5	CASSEMGLAGKETQYF	TGTGCCAGCAGTGAAATGGGGCTAGCGGGGAAAGAGACCCAGTACTTC
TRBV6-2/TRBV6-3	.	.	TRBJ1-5	CASSSPRTTFSNQPQHF	TGTGCCAGCAGTTCTCCCCGGACAACCTTTAGCAATCAGCCCCAGCATTTT
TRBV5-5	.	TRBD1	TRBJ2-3	CALGQATDTQYF	TGTGCCCTGGGACAGGCAACAGATACGCAGTATTTT
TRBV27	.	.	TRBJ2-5	CASSYGGLETQYF	TGTGCCAGCAGTTATGGGGGGTTAGAGACCCAGTACTTC
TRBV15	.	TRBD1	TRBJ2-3	CATSLLRRQGAADTQYF	TGTGCCACCAGCCTCCTCAGAAGACAGGGCGCAGCAGATACGCAGTATTTT
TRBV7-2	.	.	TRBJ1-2	CASSARTRGSGYTF	TGTGCCAGCAGCGCCCGGACGCGGGGGTCTGGCTACACCTTC
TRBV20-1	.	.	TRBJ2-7	CSASTGTYEQYF	TGCAGTGCTAGTACAGGGACCTACGAGCAGTACTTC
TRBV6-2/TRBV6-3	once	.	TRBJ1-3	CASSWTASGNTIYF	TGTGCCAGCAGCTGGACAGCCTCTGGAAACACCATATATTTT
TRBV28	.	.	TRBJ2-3	CASIRQETANTDTQYF	TGTGCCAGCATTCGACAGGAGACTGCTAATACAGATACGCAGTATTTT
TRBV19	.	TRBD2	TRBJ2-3	CASSIEVAGGTDTQYF	TGTGCCAGTAGTATAGAGGTTGCGGGAGGGACAGATACGCAGTATTTT
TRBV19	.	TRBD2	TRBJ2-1	CASSPPQGLVVSWGNEQFF	TGTGCCAGTAGTCCTCCTCAGGGACTAGTCGTAAGCTGGGGCAATGAGCAGTTCTTC
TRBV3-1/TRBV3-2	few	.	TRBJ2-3	CASSPFLTDTQYF	TGTGCCAGCAGCCCGTTCCTCACAGATACGCAGTATTTT
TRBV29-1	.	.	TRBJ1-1	CSVRRGYNMNTEAFF	TGCAGCGTCCGGCGGGGATACAACATGAACACTGAAGCTTTCTTT
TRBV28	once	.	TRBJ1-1	CASSGGGTEAFF	TGTGCCAGCAGTGGGGGGGGCACTGAAGCTTTCTTT
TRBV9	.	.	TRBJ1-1	CASSVGGSQGTEAFF	TGTGCCAGCAGCGTAGGTGGGTCCCAGGGTACTGAAGCTTTCTTT
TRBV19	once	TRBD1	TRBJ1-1	CASSPTGVRSTEAFF	TGTGCCAGTAGTCCTACAGGGGTGAGGAGCACTGAAGCTTTCTTT
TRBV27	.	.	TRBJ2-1	CATGYNEQFF	TGTGCCACCGGGTACAATGAGCAGTTCTTC
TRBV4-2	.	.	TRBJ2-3	CASSRPLGGLTDTQYF	TGTGCCAGCAGCCGCCCGCTCGGCGGGCTCACAGATACGCAGTATTTT
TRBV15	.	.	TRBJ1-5	CATTEGLNQPQHF	TGTGCCACCACAGAGGGCCTCAATCAGCCCCAGCATTTT
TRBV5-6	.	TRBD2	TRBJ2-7	CASSGGTSTYEQYF	TGTGCCAGCAGCGGCGGGACTAGCACCTACGAGCAGTACTTC
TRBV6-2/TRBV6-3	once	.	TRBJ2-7	CASSYGSTVQYF	TGTGCCAGCAGTTACGGGTCGACAGTTCAGTACTTC
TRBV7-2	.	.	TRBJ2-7	CASSLDFSYEQYF	TGTGCCAGCAGCTTGGACTTCTCCTACGAGCAGTACTTC
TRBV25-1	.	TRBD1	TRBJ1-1	CASSTPDREAFF	TGTGCCAGCAGTACTCCGGACAGGGAAGCTTTCTTT
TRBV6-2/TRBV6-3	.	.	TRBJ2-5	CASSYSKGKVRETQYF	TGTGCCAGCAGTTACTCGAAGGGGAAAGTGCGAGAGACCCAGTACTTC
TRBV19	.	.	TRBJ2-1	CASSIDTGFF	TGTGCCAGTAGTATAGATACTGGGTTCTTC
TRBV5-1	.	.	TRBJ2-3	CASSSWGDPADTQYF	TGCGCCAGCAGTTCTTGGGGGGACCCGGCAGATACGCAGTATTTT
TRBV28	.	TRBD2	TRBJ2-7	CASMVAGGHIYEQYF	TGTGCCAGCATGGTAGCGGGAGGGCACATTTACGAGCAGTACTTC
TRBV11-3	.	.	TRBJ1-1	CASSLRGIDTEAFF	TGTGCCAGCAGCCTAAGGGGGATCGACACTGAAGCTTTCTTT
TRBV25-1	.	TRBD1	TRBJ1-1	CASSEPRTGDTEAFF	TGTGCCAGCAGTGAACCCAGGACAGGGGACACTGAAGCTTTCTTT
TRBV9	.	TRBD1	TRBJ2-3	CASSEGQGYTDTQYF	TGTGCCAGCAGCGAAGGACAGGGGTACACAGATACGCAGTATTTT
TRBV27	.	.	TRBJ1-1	CASSSSGGRNTEAFF	TGTGCCAGCAGTTCGTCGGGGGGGCGGAACACTGAAGCTTTCTTT
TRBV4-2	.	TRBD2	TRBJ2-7	CASSQEGASGISYEQYF	TGTGCCAGCAGCCAAGAAGGGGCTAGCGGGATCTCCTACGAGCAGTACTTC
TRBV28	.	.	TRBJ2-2	CASTREAGELFF	TGTGCCAGCACCCGCGAGGCCGGGGAGCTGTTTTTT
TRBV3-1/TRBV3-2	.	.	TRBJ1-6	CASSRMGRGSTLHF	TGTGCCAGCAGCCGGATGGGCCGGGGGTCAACCCTCCACTTT
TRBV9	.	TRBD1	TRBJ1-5	CASSPTTGANQPQHF	TGTGCCAGCAGCCCTACCACAGGGGCCAATCAGCCCCAGCATTTT
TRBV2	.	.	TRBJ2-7	CASSEPTGGLDEQYF	TGTGCCAGCAGTGAACCCACTGGAGGCCTCGACGAGCAGTACTTC
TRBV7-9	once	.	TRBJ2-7	CASSSRRASSYEQYF	TGTGCCAGCAGCTCTCGGCGGGCCTCTTCCTACGAGCAGTACTTC
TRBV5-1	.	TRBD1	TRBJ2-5	CASSRTSGGRETQYF	TGCGCCAGCAGTCGGACCTCAGGGGGACGGGAGACCCAGTACTTC
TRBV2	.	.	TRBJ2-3	CASSEDWKRYTQYF	TGTGCCAGCAGTGAAGACTGGAAGAGGTATACGCAGTATTTT
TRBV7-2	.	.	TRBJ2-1	CASSLTGSGYNEQFF	TGTGCCAGCAGCTTAACGGGAAGCGGCTACAATGAGCAGTTCTTC
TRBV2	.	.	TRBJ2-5	CASTWQGQETQYF	TGTGCCAGCACTTGGCAGGGGCAAGAGACCCAGTACTTC
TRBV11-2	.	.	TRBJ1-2	CASSLAGSYTF	TGTGCCAGCAGCTTAGCAGGTAGCTACACCTTC
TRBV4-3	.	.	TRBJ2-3	CASSHDIGATDTQYF	TGCGCCAGCAGCCATGACATTGGGGCCACAGATACGCAGTATTTT
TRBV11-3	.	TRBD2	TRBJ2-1	CASSGEGLAGANEQFF	TGTGCCAGCAGCGGCGAGGGACTAGCGGGGGCGAATGAGCAGTTCTTC